The 16 T cell receptor beta chains listed next were all sequenced from one sample in a study of cytomegalovirus exposure and HLA in healthy donors. The PCR had 60 Vbeta and 13 Jbeta primers. Method: immunoSEQ multiplex PCR; TCRdb's copy keeps in-frame clones and lacks some. This sample has 95,000 to 100,000 clones, with under 80% found just once. Sequenced input: PBMCs. These receptors originate from a middle-aged man in good health and CMV-seronegative.

This clone was seen a handful of times. The genes are TRBV6-6 and TRBJ2-5; D gene ambiguous. The CDR3 is made up of 15 amino acids. Germline CDR1 MNHNY, CDR2 SVGAGI (reference sequence). The V and J ends lost 4 bases and 2 bases respectively, with 14 bases between them. The CDR3 here is CASSSSRGRQETQYF. CDR3 bases: TGTGCCAGCAGTTCCTCTAGAGGCAGACAAGAGACCCAGTACTTC.

This sequence joins TRBV18 and TRBJ1-4; 8 bases agree with TRBD1. The CDR3 has 15 amino acids. J was trimmed by 7 bases and V by 3 bases; bases with no gene match: 7. CDR1 and CDR2 (germline): KGHSH, LQKENI. CDR3: CASSPRTGLGEKLFF. CDR3 DNA: TGTGCCAGCTCACCTCGGACAGGGCTAGGTGAAAAACTGTTTTTT.

This chain joins TRBV6-5 and TRBJ1-3, with unresolved D. CDR1 is MNHEY and CDR2 is SVGAGI in the germline V gene. V was clipped by 2 bases and J by 0 bases, with 5 bases between them. The CDR3 is 14 residues long. The CDR3 bases are TGTGCCAGCAGTTACGAGTCCTCTGGAAACACCATATATTTT. It is translated as CASSYESSGNTIYF.

The chain employs TRBV29-1 and TRBJ2-2; 9 positions match TRBD2. V was clipped by 4 bases and J by 4 bases; unmatched bases: 10. The V gene's germline CDR1 is SQVTM and CDR2 ANQGSEA. The CDR3 is 16 residues long. CDR3 region: CSVGNSGGIGTGELFF. CDR3 DNA: TGCAGCGTTGGCAATAGCGGGGGAATTGGCACCGGGGAGCTGTTTTTT.

The gene calls are TRBV11-2 and TRBJ2-5; tentatively, D is TRBD1 (5 bases). Germline CDR1 is SGHAT and CDR2 is FQNNGV. Trimming removed 1 base from V and 7 bases from J, with 10 bases in between. The CDR3 sequence is 13 residues long. The CDR3 bases are TGTGCCAGCAGCTTAGTTCAGGGTGGGACCCAGTACTTC. Translating gives CASSLVQGGTQYF.

The chain carries TRBV19 and TRBJ1-4, with D hard to call. The germline V and J ends were trimmed by 3 bases and 0 bases, with 11 bases remaining between them. CDR1 is LNHDA, CDR2 SQIVND, per germline (reference sequence). The CDR3 covers 16 residues. CDR3 protein: CASSMTQLATNEKLFF. The CDR3, as DNA: TGTGCCAGTAGTATGACTCAGCTTGCAACTAATGAAAAACTGTTTTTT.

The chain combines TRBV4-2 with TRBJ2-7, with 9 bases matching TRBD2. This CDR3 is built from 14 residues. Germline V CDR1 and CDR2: LGHNA, YNFKEQ. Trimming took 3 bases from V and 6 from J; bases not matched to a gene: 6. The CDR3 nucleotides read TGTGCCAGCAGCCAGGGCGGGGGGGAAAGCGAGCAGTACTTC. This translates into CASSQGGGESEQYF.

The chain employs TRBV6-4 and TRBJ2-1; D ambiguous. The CDR3 is made up of 14 amino acids. Germline V gives CDR1 MRHNA, CDR2 SNTAGT. Trimming pared 8 bases from V and 9 bases from J, leaving 20 bases between. CDR3 nucleotide sequence: TGTGCCAGCGGTGCAAAGGCTAGAGTCTCTGAGCAGTTCTTC. Translation gives CASGAKARVSEQFF.

This clone showed up just once. V is TRBV19 and J is TRBJ1-4; the D gene is possibly TRBD1 (6 bases). The CDR3 is 14 residues long. The germline V gene encodes CDR1 LNHDA and CDR2 SQIVND (reference sequence). Trimming took 3 bases from V and 11 from J, leaving 16 bases between them. The CDR3: CASSIPPPRGKLFF. In DNA, the CDR3 is TGTGCCAGTAGTATTCCCCCCCCGAGGGGGAAACTGTTTTTT.

This chain joins TRBV10-3 and TRBJ2-3, with 14 bases fitting TRBD2. CDR3 length: 17 amino acids. Unmatched junction bases numbered 15, after V lost 9 bases and J lost 7 bases. The V gene's germline CDR1 is ENHRY and CDR2 SYGVKD. The chain's CDR3 is CAIGTSGSGRTQNTQYF. CDR3 DNA sequence: TGTGCCATTGGGACTAGCGGGAGTGGGAGGACACAGAATACGCAGTATTTT.

This clone was seen a few times. This chain connects TRBV6-4 to TRBJ1-2, with TRBD1 matching over 8 bases. The CDR3 is 16 amino acids. V lost 6 bases, J lost 7 bases, and 16 bases stayed unmatched. Germline CDR1 reads MRHNA; CDR2 reads SNTAGT. CDR3 bases: TGTGCCAGCAGGCTCGACCCTATGGACAGGGCCTCTGGCTACACCTTC. Protein product: CASRLDPMDRASGYTF.

The chain couples TRBV6-5 to TRBJ1-2; 11 positions match TRBD1. The CDR3 covers 15 residues. Germline-derived CDR1 and CDR2 are MNHEY and SVGAGI. V shed 6 bases, J shed 6 bases, and the junction held 9 bases outside the gene matches. The CDR3 spells CASRSGQGDRDGYTF. The DNA of the CDR3 is TGTGCCAGCAGATCGGGACAGGGGGATCGAGATGGCTACACCTTC.

The chain employs TRBV7-3 and TRBJ2-1; 11 bases fit TRBD1. The germline V gene has CDR1 SGHTA and CDR2 FQGTGA. This CDR3 contains 17 residues. With 5 bases clipped from V and 1 base from J, the junction kept 7 bases outside the gene matches. CDR3 nucleotides: TGTGCCAGCAGCCCAATGGGGGACAGGGGGTCCTACAATGAGCAGTTCTTC. Protein: CASSPMGDRGSYNEQFF.

The chain recombines TRBV4-1 with TRBJ2-1; 8 nucleotides agree with TRBD1. The CDR3 is 15 residues long. V lost 0 bases to trimming and J lost 7 bases; unmatched junction nucleotides: 5. Per the germline V gene, CDR1 is MGHRA and CDR2 is YSYEKL. The CDR3 loop is CASSQESRGRNEQFF. The DNA for the CDR3 is TGCGCCAGCAGCCAAGAAAGCAGGGGGCGGAATGAGCAGTTCTTC.

The chain recombines TRBV10-3 with TRBJ1-1; D might be TRBD1 (5 bases). This CDR3 comprises 14 residues. With 6 bases removed from V and 1 base from J, the gap between germline ends came to 12 bases. Germline CDR1 ENHRY, CDR2 SYGVKD. The CDR3 DNA follows: TGTGCCATCAGGGACTACAGGACGAACACTGAAGCTTTCTTT. As protein: CAIRDYRTNTEAFF.

This clone was counted a single time. V usage is TRBV18 and J usage is TRBJ1-1; D might be TRBD1 (6 bases). The CDR3 loop spans 14 amino acids. In germline, CDR1 is KGHSH, CDR2 LQKENI. V lost 1 base and J lost 10, with 16 bases in between. CDR3 sequence: CASSPQYSGGRAFF. The DNA of the CDR3 is TGTGCCAGCTCACCACAGTATTCGGGGGGCAGAGCTTTCTTT.